A selection of T cell receptor beta chains follows, all from one sample in a study of blood T cells in healthy people across ages. TCRdb re-called the 5' RACE reads through MiXCR, storing one row per CDR3 protein. The table includes a few hundred thousand distinct CDR3 sequences, 25% to 30% detected once. Sequencing was performed on blood. The receptor source for this set is a woman in her seventies in good health. CDR3s include the opening cysteine and the closing phenylalanine or tryptophan. The order of the fields is CDR3 protein, CDR3 DNA, V gene, CDR3 length, clone size, J gene, D gene. A D gene is named only where the DNA matches it firmly. Clone size is not always given. Where it is, it says once, few, many or a class for expanded clones.

CDR3 protein: CASTSLKNTEAFF
CDR3 DNA: TGTGCCAGCACCTCCCTGAAGAACACTGAAGCTTTCTTT
V gene: TRBV6-5
CDR3 length: 13
clone size: .
J gene: TRBJ1-1
D gene: .

CDR3 protein: CASSLRRPSLQETQYF
CDR3 DNA: TGTGCCAGCAGTTTGCGCCGACCGTCATTACAAGAGACCCAGTACTTC
V gene: TRBV2
CDR3 length: 16
clone size: .
J gene: TRBJ2-5
D gene: .

CDR3 protein: CASSLQTGVGETQYF
CDR3 DNA: TGCGCCAGCAGCTTGCAGACAGGGGTGGGAGAGACCCAGTACTTC
V gene: TRBV5-1
CDR3 length: 15
clone size: .
J gene: TRBJ2-5
D gene: TRBD1

CDR3 protein: CASSSSAGLGDTQYF
CDR3 DNA: TGCGCCAGCAGCTCCTCTGCGGGGTTAGGAGATACGCAGTATTTT
V gene: TRBV5-1
CDR3 length: 15
clone size: few
J gene: TRBJ2-3
D gene: .

CDR3 protein: CASSLEPGQHNEKLFF
CDR3 DNA: TGCGCCAGCAGCCTCGAGCCGGGACAGCATAATGAAAAACTGTTTTTT
V gene: TRBV4-1
CDR3 length: 16
clone size: .
J gene: TRBJ1-4
D gene: TRBD1

CDR3 protein: CAIAGLPDRYEQYF
CDR3 DNA: TGTGCCATCGCGGGCCTCCCAGATAGGTACGAGCAGTACTTC
V gene: TRBV6-2/TRBV6-3
CDR3 length: 14
clone size: .
J gene: TRBJ2-7
D gene: .

CDR3 protein: CASSSEQNTEAFF
CDR3 DNA: TGTGCCAGCTCGAGCGAGCAGAACACTGAAGCTTTCTTT
V gene: TRBV18
CDR3 length: 13
clone size: .
J gene: TRBJ1-1
D gene: .

CDR3 protein: CASNSGFFTDTQYF
CDR3 DNA: TGTGCCAGCAATAGCGGTTTCTTCACAGATACGCAGTATTTT
V gene: TRBV14
CDR3 length: 14
clone size: .
J gene: TRBJ2-3
D gene: .

CDR3 protein: CASAGTGYSSPLHF
CDR3 DNA: TGTGCCAGCGCAGGGACAGGGTATTCTTCACCCCTCCACTTT
V gene: TRBV3-1
CDR3 length: 14
clone size: .
J gene: TRBJ1-6
D gene: TRBD1

CDR3 protein: CASSLAGIGRDGYTF
CDR3 DNA: TGCGCCAGCAGCTTGGCCGGGATCGGGAGGGATGGCTACACCTTC
V gene: TRBV5-1
CDR3 length: 15
clone size: few
J gene: TRBJ1-2
D gene: .

CDR3 protein: CASSRTGGPLAEAFF
CDR3 DNA: TGCGCCAGCAGCAGGACAGGGGGCCCCTTGGCTGAAGCTTTCTTT
V gene: TRBV5-1
CDR3 length: 15
clone size: few
J gene: TRBJ1-1
D gene: TRBD1

CDR3 protein: CASSSMPGPYSPLHF
CDR3 DNA: TGTGCCAGCAGCTCTATGCCAGGGCCCTATTCACCCCTCCACTTT
V gene: TRBV7-8
CDR3 length: 15
clone size: .
J gene: TRBJ1-6
D gene: .

CDR3 protein: CATSRESGPGFEQYF
CDR3 DNA: TGTGCCACCAGCAGAGAATCGGGACCGGGCTTCGAGCAGTACTTC
V gene: TRBV15
CDR3 length: 15
clone size: .
J gene: TRBJ2-7
D gene: .

CDR3 protein: CASSAGRGGGRETQYF
CDR3 DNA: TGTGCCAGCAGCGCGGGTCGCGGGGGGGGAAGAGAGACCCAGTACTTC
V gene: TRBV7-2
CDR3 length: 16
clone size: few
J gene: TRBJ2-5
D gene: TRBD2

CDR3 protein: CASSLSTSGAQETQYF
CDR3 DNA: TGCGCCAGCAGCCTTAGTACTAGCGGGGCTCAAGAGACCCAGTACTTC
V gene: TRBV5-1
CDR3 length: 16
clone size: .
J gene: TRBJ2-5
D gene: TRBD2

CDR3 protein: CASSSRDIASLQETQYF
CDR3 DNA: TGTGCCAGCAGCTCCCGAGACATAGCGTCACTCCAAGAGACCCAGTACTTC
V gene: TRBV7-2
CDR3 length: 17
clone size: few
J gene: TRBJ2-5
D gene: .

CDR3 protein: CSAPVLATGELFF
CDR3 DNA: TGCAGTGCTCCCGTTTTAGCCACCGGGGAGCTGTTTTTT
V gene: TRBV20-1
CDR3 length: 13
clone size: .
J gene: TRBJ2-2
D gene: .

CDR3 protein: CASSFTGDYGYTF
CDR3 DNA: TGTGCCAGCAGCTTCACTGGTGACTATGGCTACACCTTC
V gene: TRBV7-2
CDR3 length: 13
clone size: few
J gene: TRBJ1-2
D gene: .

CDR3 protein: CASRSGEWSQPQHF
CDR3 DNA: TGTGCCAGCCGGTCGGGGGAGTGGAGTCAGCCCCAGCATTTT
V gene: TRBV27
CDR3 length: 14
clone size: once
J gene: TRBJ1-5
D gene: .